The rows below give T cell receptor beta chains drawn from one sample of a study of T and B cells in COVID-19 patients. TCRdb reanalysed the multiplex PCR reads using MiXCR and keeps one entry per CDR3 protein. The sample contains thousands of distinct CDR3 sequences, 25% to 30% of which appear only once. Sequencing used blood. These receptors were collected from a human donor with active COVID-19. CDR3s include the opening cysteine and the closing phenylalanine or tryptophan.

V gene	J gene	CDR3 protein
TRBV24-1	TRBJ2-7	CATYDFKPSYEQYF
TRBV6-2/TRBV6-3	TRBJ2-1	CASSSLGLGNNEQFF
TRBV20-1	TRBJ2-7	CSAGTSGFYEQYF
TRBV5-4	TRBJ2-5	CASSLEETQYF
TRBV20-1	TRBJ2-7	CSARPDGSYYEQYF
TRBV6-5	TRBJ1-2	CASRAQGGYGYTF
TRBV6-1	TRBJ1-5	CASNSRPGQGREHF
TRBV27	TRBJ2-1	CASSPIARPRTIDEQFF
TRBV20-1	TRBJ2-2	CSASPLGVDGGELFF
TRBV20-1	TRBJ2-6	CSATEGLAGGANVLTF
TRBV20-1	TRBJ2-7	CSARYGTILYEQYF
TRBV7-2	TRBJ2-1	CASSLDRLAWGNEQFF
TRBV4-2	TRBJ2-3	CASSQERIAGADTQYF
TRBV6-6	TRBJ2-3	CASSSARLAKSTDTQYF
TRBV6-1	TRBJ2-1	CASSGRGPYNEQFF
TRBV19	TRBJ1-5	CASKVAAISGPQHF
TRBV7-2	TRBJ2-5	CASRGGLAGGLETQYF
TRBV6-5	TRBJ1-2	CASSYSKGYGYTF
TRBV6-2/TRBV6-3	TRBJ1-5	CASTAGGSNQPQHF
TRBV6-2/TRBV6-3	TRBJ1-1	CASSYSRLARETDTEAFF
TRBV18	TRBJ2-1	CASSPTTTDLNNEQFF
TRBV11-1	TRBJ2-5	CASSFRTSAQETQYF
TRBV7-9	TRBJ1-4	CASSLGSVYNEKLFF
TRBV7-9	TRBJ2-1	CASSRTGTSGYNEQFF
TRBV6-5	TRBJ2-1	CASTSLAGGGNEQFF
TRBV7-2	TRBJ2-5	CASSPRDGSWTQYF
TRBV7-9	TRBJ2-3	CASSLEAYSTDTQYF